The 19 T cell receptor beta chains below all came from one sample that was sequenced in a study of blood T cell repertoires in COVID-19. Method: immunoSEQ multiplex PCR; TCRdb's copy keeps in-frame clones and lacks some. The sample yields hundreds of thousands of clones, 80% to 95% seen once. The sample taken for sequencing was peripheral blood. All receptors come from a man between 60 and 75 years old with COVID-19, enrolled during active disease.

J is TRBJ1-6 and V is TRBV18; a possible D gene is TRBD1 (6 bases). With 3 bases removed from V and 6 bases from J, the gap between germline ends came to 12 bases. CDR1 is KGHSH, CDR2 LQKENI, per germline. The CDR3 is 15 amino acids. CDR3 sequence (DNA): TGTGCCAGCTCACCCACGACAGGAGGTAATTCACCCCTCCACTTT. As protein: CASSPTTGGNSPLHF.

This CDR3 reads CSARTPGQGRNEQFF. In nucleotides, the CDR3 is TGCAGCGCTCGAACTCCGGGACAGGGCAGGAATGAGCAGTTCTTC. The chain employs TRBV29-1 and TRBJ2-1; 9 positions match TRBD1. CDR1 and CDR2 from the germline V gene are SQVTM and ANQGSEA. The CDR3 is 15 residues long. Trimming took 7 bases from V and 7 from J; bases not matched to a gene: 14.

The gene calls are TRBV5-4 and TRBJ1-1, with 9 bases lining up with TRBD1. The CDR3 runs to 15 residues. In germline, CDR1 is SGHNT, CDR2 YYREEE (reference sequence). V shed 1 base and J 1 base; nucleotides not matched to a gene: 2. The CDR3 here is CASSLPGQGNTEAFF. In DNA, the CDR3 is TGTGCCAGCAGCTTGCCGGGACAGGGGAACACTGAAGCTTTCTTT.

The chain uses TRBV3-1 (or the pseudogene TRBV3-2) and TRBJ1-1; perhaps TRBD1 as D (5 bases). This CDR3 contains 14 residues. V dropped 0 bases and J dropped 7 bases, with 12 bases sitting between them. Germline V gene lookup returns CDR1 LGHDT and CDR2 YNNKEL (reference sequence). The CDR3 nucleotides are TGTGCCAGCAGCCAAGATGCTTCAGGGAATGAAGCTTTCTTT. Translating it yields CASSQDASGNEAFF.

The chain recombines TRBV25-1 with TRBJ1-2, with D perhaps matching TRBD1 (5 bases). V lost 3 bases and J lost 8, with 16 bases in between. This CDR3 has 14 amino acids. Looked up from germline, CDR1 is MGHDK and CDR2 is SYGVNS. In DNA, the CDR3 is TGTGCCAGCAGTGATCCGGGGGGGTTGTTCGGCTACACCTTC. Translating gives CASSDPGGLFGYTF.

The J gene is TRBJ2-3, the V gene TRBV21-1; TRBD2, as called in the table, went unchecked against the DNA. TRBV21-1 is marked as a pseudogene. CDR3 length: 16 amino acids. The CDR3 coding sequence is TGTGCCAGCAGCAAAGGAGGCGGGGGGATAACAGATACGCAGTATTTT. This gives the protein CASSKGGGGITDTQYF.

The V gene is TRBV3-1 (or the pseudogene TRBV3-2), the J gene TRBJ1-1; possible D gene TRBD1, 5 bases. Germline-derived CDR1 and CDR2 are LGHDT and YNNKEL (reference sequence). Trimming cost V 2 bases and J 3 bases, with 13 bases left between them. The length of the CDR3 is 15 residues. CDR3 in DNA: TGTGCCAGCAGCCAAACAGGTTCCCTGGACACTGAAGCTTTCTTT. It specifies CASSQTGSLDTEAFF.

The gene calls are TRBV9 and TRBJ2-7; 10 bases line up with TRBD2. After removal of 4 bases from V and 0 bases from J, the junction contained 4 bases not matched to a gene. The CDR3 spans 15 residues. Germline V gene sequence: CDR1 SGDLS, CDR2 YYNGEE. The CDR3 coding sequence is TGTGCCAGCAGCTCAAGCGGGGGGGACTCCTACGAGCAGTACTTC. It yields the protein CASSSSGGDSYEQYF.

The rearrangement links TRBV5-1 to TRBJ2-7, with TRBD1 matching 7 bases. J was trimmed by 5 bases and V by 0 bases; bases with no gene match: 8. This CDR3 is 15 amino acids long. CDR1 and CDR2 from the germline V gene are SGHRS and YFSETQ. The CDR3 nucleotides are TGCGCCAGCAGCTTGGAGGACAGGTTTTTCGACGAGCAGTACTTC. Protein sequence: CASSLEDRFFDEQYF. The full variable domain, with the rest looked up from reference TRBV5-1 and TRBJ2-7, is KAGVTQTPRYLIKTRGQQVTLSCSPISGHRSVSWYQQTPGQGLQFLFEYFSETQRNKGNFPGRFSGRQFSNSRSEMNVSTLELGDSALYLCASSLEDRFFDEQYFGPGTRLTVT.

The gene calls are TRBV7-9 and TRBJ1-1; D call uncertain. The germline V gene has CDR1 SEHNR and CDR2 FQNEAQ (reference sequence). Trimming removed 5 bases at V and 7 bases at J, with 11 bases between. This CDR3 has 12 amino acids. The CDR3 DNA follows: TGTGCCAGCAGCCGCCTTGAGGTTGAAGCTTTCTTT. Its protein is CASSRLEVEAFF. The whole variable domain, remainder taken from reference TRBV7-9 and TRBJ1-1, is DTGVSQNPRHKITKRGQNVTFRCDPISEHNRLYWYRQTLGQGPEFLTYFQNEAQLEKSRLLSDRFSAERPKGSFSTLEIQRTEQGDSAMYLCASSRLEVEAFFGQGTRLTVV.

The chain joins TRBV18 to TRBJ1-1; 8 bases line up with TRBD1. J was trimmed by 8 bases and V by 3 bases; bases with no gene match: 8. The CDR3 is made up of 14 amino acids. Germline CDR1 is KGHSH and CDR2 is LQKENI. CDR3 region: CASSPPRAGGEAFF. The CDR3 nucleotides read TGTGCCAGCTCACCCCCCAGAGCAGGGGGCGAAGCTTTCTTT.

The chain is built from TRBV19 and TRBJ1-5; TRBD1 matches 7 bases. The CDR3 sequence is 16 residues long. Per the germline V gene, CDR1 is LNHDA and CDR2 is SQIVND (reference sequence). V shed 5 bases and J 0 bases; nucleotides not matched to a gene: 7. DNA for the CDR3: TGTGCCAGTAGTTCCATGGACAGGAATAGCAATCAGCCCCAGCATTTT. It codes for CASSSMDRNSNQPQHF.

This sequence joins TRBV11-2 and TRBJ1-4; 10 bases align to TRBD1. Germline CDR1 SGHAT, CDR2 FQNNGV. The CDR3 is 16 amino acids. V shed 5 bases and J 6 bases; nucleotides not matched to a gene: 9. The DNA for the CDR3 is TGTGCCAGCAGCCCATGGCCAGGGACAGGGGATGAAAAACTGTTTTTT. Translating gives CASSPWPGTGDEKLFF.

This chain connects TRBV18 to TRBJ1-1; 9 bases fit TRBD1. Trimming at V came to 3 bases and at J to 0 bases, leaving 8 bases not matched to a gene. The CDR3 covers 17 residues. Germline CDR1 KGHSH, CDR2 LQKENI. This chain's CDR3 is CASSPGQGIPLNTEAFF. CDR3 DNA sequence: TGTGCCAGCTCACCTGGACAGGGGATCCCCTTGAACACTGAAGCTTTCTTT.

J is TRBJ1-6 and V is TRBV19; 9 positions match TRBD1. J gave up 10 bases and V 5 bases, and 9 bases lay outside the gene matches. Germline CDR1 is LNHDA and CDR2 is SQIVND (reference sequence). The CDR3 contains 15 residues. The CDR3 here is CASSPWTGVGSPLHF. Written as DNA, the CDR3 is TGTGCCAGTAGTCCCTGGACAGGGGTTGGGTCACCCCTCCACTTT. The full variable domain, its missing parts supplied by reference TRBV19 and TRBJ1-6, is DGGITQSPKYLFRKEGQNVTLSCEQNLNHDAMYWYRQDPGQGLRLIYYSQIVNDFQKGDIAEGYSVSREKKESFPLTVTSAQKNPTAFYLCASSPWTGVGSPLHFGNGTRLTVT.

This chain connects TRBV7-9 to TRBJ1-1; D is possibly TRBD1 (6 bases). Trimming removed 4 bases at V and 5 bases at J, with 11 bases between. The V gene's germline CDR1 is SEHNR and CDR2 FQNEAQ (reference sequence). The CDR3 totals 13 residues. CDR3 coding DNA: TGTGCCAGCAGCTCCTTAGACAGGACTGAAGCTTTCTTT. Residues: CASSSLDRTEAFF.

The CDR3 DNA sequence: TGCGCCAGCAGCCCACAGACTAGCGGGGAGTACGAGCAGTACTTC. This codes for CASSPQTSGEYEQYF. The chain recombines TRBV5-1 with TRBJ2-7; 11 bases fit TRBD2. The J segment lost 4 bases and the V segment lost 4 bases, leaving 7 bases of the junction unmatched. Germline CDR1 reads SGHRS; CDR2 reads YFSETQ. The CDR3 covers 15 residues.

V gene TRBV6-5 combines with J gene TRBJ2-7; TRBD2 matches at 7 bases. J was trimmed by 0 bases and V by 2 bases; bases with no gene match: 1. Per germline, CDR1 MNHEY and CDR2 SVGAGI. The CDR3 contains 14 residues. CDR3 DNA: TGTGCCAGCAGTTACGGGGGGGTCTCCTACGAGCAGTACTTC. This encodes CASSYGGVSYEQYF.

This clone was recorded once. The same CDR3 arises from other DNA sequences in this sample as well. The J gene is TRBJ2-1, the V gene TRBV11-2; D may be TRBD2 (5 bases). Deletions cut 0 bases from V and 6 bases from J, with 6 bases between. The CDR3 has 13 amino acids. The germline gives CDR1 SGHAT, CDR2 FQNNGV. The CDR3 loop reads CASSLDRGNEQFF. The CDR3 DNA follows: TGTGCCAGCAGCTTAGATCGGGGCAATGAGCAGTTCTTC.